The subject of this entry is one T cell receptor (beta chain). Its antigen remains undetermined. Base qualities are missing; no much larger clone stands one base away. This sample is part of a study of T cells in Graves' hyperthyroidism and ophthalmopathy (dated by TCRdb to the late 2010s). Regarding the research as a whole: To identify TCR V-J signatures that set the groups apart, the researchers used a discovery cohort of about a hundred patients, made up of 40 to 45 with Graves' ophthalmopathy and 57 with stable Graves' hyperthyroidism. An independent validation cohort of fewer than 20 hyperthyroidism patients and roughly 16 patients who later progressed to ophthalmopathy tested prospective prediction of ophthalmopathy. After sampling, hyperthyroidism patients received methimazole starting at 30 mg daily, and ophthalmopathy patients received high-dose intravenous methylprednisolone. The paper reports TCR Vbeta CDR3 sequencing of roughly 140 peripheral blood samples: over 40 ophthalmopathy, fewer than 80 hyperthyroidism and approximately 17 progressor patients. Thyroid tissue and blood T-cell repertoires from roughly 6 Graves' hyperthyroidism patients were also compared in the study. The 100 discovery patients were divided at random into training and test sets in a 7:3 ratio. Results the study describes overall, beyond this receptor: A model built on a 13 V-J signature distinguished ophthalmopathy from stable hyperthyroidism, reaching roughly 88% sensitivity and about 81% specificity in cross-validation and 80%/75% in testing. In validation, the model predicted progression to ophthalmopathy a median of about 6 months before onset, with approximately 71% sensitivity and 72.22% specificity. Most expanded thyroid clonotypes (frequency above 0.001) were also detected in blood, suggesting blood repertoires may reflect thyroid immune responses. Sample size was not statistically predetermined, and investigators were not blinded to group allocation.

The TCR beta CDR3 regions were amplified from the RNA transcripts. For the first round of RT-PCR on the TCR CDR3, the HTBI primer set was used together with the Qiagen OneStep RT-PCR kit. The libraries were constructed in a second round of multiplex PCR and then size-selected and purified. The libraries were sequenced on an Illumina HiSeq2000 using paired-end 100 bp reads. Processing in the source paper ran as follows. SOAPnuke was used to process the raw data, throwing out any read that contained adapters or uncalled bases, had a mean Phred below 15, or lacked an exact constant-primer or identifier match. High-quality paired reads were merged using COPE v1.2.5, and each unique nucleotide sequence was defined as a clonotype. Clonotypes were aligned to IMGT TRBV, TRBD and TRBJ reference segments using MiTCR v1.1. Analysis was restricted to V-J combinations with a frequency above 0.0001, which covered roughly 99% of repertoires. A TCS score was defined as the ratio between F50 (clonal expansion) and ExV (chaos), using BLOSUM62-based TCRdist between CDR3 peptides within each V-J. Welch's t-statistics and random forest reduced around 520 V-J features to under 15, which were used in a naive Bayes classifier (R e1071). Thyroid-blood repertoire similarity was quantified with the Morisita-Horn index. TCRdb reanalyzed the raw reads on its own, using fastp at Q25 for trimming and MiXCR for clone calling, and kept in-frame beta chains. Each entry merges the rows of one CDR3 protein and shows their most common DNA and genes. The V and J calls follow TCRdb's processing rather than the paper's. The sample table contains more than 550,000 distinct CDR3 sequences; only one count was recorded for less than 45% of them. Less than 8.5% of the sample is taken by the ten largest.

Any patient with an uncontrolled infection, another autoimmune disease, pregnancy or lactation was excluded. Diagnoses were established on the basis of clinical symptoms, serum thyroxine and TRAb, thyroid ultrasound, and orbital computed tomography. Trizol reagent was used to extract total RNA, and RNA quality was then checked on an Agilent 2100 Bioanalyzer. The sample consisted of peripheral blood or thyroid tissue (not recorded which). The clonotype was recovered from an adult man with Graves' disease, either hyperthyroidism or ophthalmopathy (not recorded which).

The CDR3: CASSEPDRGLNQPLHF. The sequenced DNA is TGTGCCAGCAGTGAACCCGACAGGGGCTTAAATCAGCCCCTCCACTTT. The chain couples TRBV7-9 to TRBJ1-6, with TRBD1 matching 8 junction bases. The CDR3 runs 16 residues from the cysteine to the phenylalanine. Only the CDR3 DNA stays, 48 bases, in frame from base 1. The germline V gene encodes CDR1 SEHNR and CDR2 FQNEAQ (reference sequence). Here V drops 6 bases and J drops 13 bases, and the junction holds 17 bases not matched to any gene.